This T cell receptor beta chain was captured by sequencing in a study of a mutant IDH1 vaccine in newly diagnosed glioma. Germline CDR1 reads MNHNY; CDR2 reads SVGAGI (reference sequence). V was pared by 7 bases and J by 2 bases, with 9 bases between. The CDR3 sequence is 12 residues long. As for time point: baseline, week 1 (first vaccination visit). Specified treatment: pre-vaccination baseline after standard-of-care therapy. The table came from immunoSEQ multiplex PCR; TCRdb's copy has only in-frame clones and leaves some out. Of approximately 70,000 clones listed, 60% to 85% are singletons. The V gene is TRBV6-6, the J gene TRBJ2-7; D is unclear. The receptor comes from a man aged 45-60 years with glioma. The sample consisted of PBMCs, taken from a glioma patient treated with radiotherapy, temozolomide or both. The CDR3 is CASTDAAYEQYF. DNA for the CDR3: TGTGCCAGCACCGACGCTGCCTACGAGCAGTACTTC.